This TCR beta chain was captured in a study of CD8+CD57+ T cells in acquired aplastic anemia. Overall study: DNA recovered from sorted CD4+ and CD8+ cells had a mean of 3.2 ug. Approximately 11 million reads, on average, were obtained for CD4+ cells from healthy donors. General study results and limits: CD8+ Simpson's diversity did not differ significantly between patients and controls. Overlap between patients and controls comprised roughly 28 CD8+ CDR3 sequences.

Genomic DNA provided the template from which TCR beta VDJ and CDR3 profiles were obtained. TCRdb re-derived calls from the reads in MiXCR, one entry per CDR3 protein. The sample includes around 190,000 distinct CDR3 sequences, around 60% of them seen just once. With respect to this clonotype: Its target is unknown.

The V gene's germline CDR1 is SQVTM and CDR2 ANQGSEA. Trimming shortened V by 5 bases and J by 0 bases, and 16 bases separated the two germline ends. This CDR3 has 15 residues. The receptor was derived from a human donor in good health. Sequencing was done on a sample of sorted CD4+, CD8+, or CD8+CD57+ T cells (not recorded which) from PBMCs. The chain couples TRBV29-1 to TRBJ1-2; no reliable D call. CDR3 in DNA: TGCAGCGTTAAAAGGCTGGCAGTAGCTAACTATGGCTACACCTTC. It yields the protein CSVKRLAVANYGYTF.